The clone carrying this T cell receptor beta chain ranks as medium-sized. These data are taken from a study of T cells in tumors after PD-1 blockade. Germline values: CDR1 SEHNR, CDR2 FQNEAQ (reference sequence). The length of the CDR3 is 11 residues. Trimming shortened V by 5 bases and J by 4 bases, and 2 bases separated the two germline ends. Sequenced by immunoSEQ multiplex PCR; TCRdb stores in-frame clones only, minus some. Of over 10,000 clones in the sample, roughly three fifths were seen once. The source was tumor tissue, collected before anti-PD-1 treatment. The clonotype originates from a human donor with basal cell carcinoma. The V gene is TRBV7-9, the J gene TRBJ2-2; D is uncertain. The CDR3 nucleotides read TGTGCCAGCAGCCTCACCGGGGAGCTGTTTTTT. Amino acid sequence: CASSLTGELFF.